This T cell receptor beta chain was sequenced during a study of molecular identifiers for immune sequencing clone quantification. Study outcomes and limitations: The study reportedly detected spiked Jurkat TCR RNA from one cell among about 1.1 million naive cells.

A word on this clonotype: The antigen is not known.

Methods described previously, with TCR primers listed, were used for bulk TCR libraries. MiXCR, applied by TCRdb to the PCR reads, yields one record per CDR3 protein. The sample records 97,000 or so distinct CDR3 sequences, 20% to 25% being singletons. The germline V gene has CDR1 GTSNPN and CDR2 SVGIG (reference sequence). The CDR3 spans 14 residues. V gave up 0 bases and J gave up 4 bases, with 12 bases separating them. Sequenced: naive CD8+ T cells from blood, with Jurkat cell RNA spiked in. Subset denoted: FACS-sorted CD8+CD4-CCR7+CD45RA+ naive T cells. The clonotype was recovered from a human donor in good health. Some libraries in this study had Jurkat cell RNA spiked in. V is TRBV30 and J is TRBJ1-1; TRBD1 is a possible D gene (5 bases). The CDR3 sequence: CAWSVICGGTEAFF. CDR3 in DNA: TGTGCCTGGAGTGTAATTTGCGGGGGCACTGAAGCTTTCTTT.